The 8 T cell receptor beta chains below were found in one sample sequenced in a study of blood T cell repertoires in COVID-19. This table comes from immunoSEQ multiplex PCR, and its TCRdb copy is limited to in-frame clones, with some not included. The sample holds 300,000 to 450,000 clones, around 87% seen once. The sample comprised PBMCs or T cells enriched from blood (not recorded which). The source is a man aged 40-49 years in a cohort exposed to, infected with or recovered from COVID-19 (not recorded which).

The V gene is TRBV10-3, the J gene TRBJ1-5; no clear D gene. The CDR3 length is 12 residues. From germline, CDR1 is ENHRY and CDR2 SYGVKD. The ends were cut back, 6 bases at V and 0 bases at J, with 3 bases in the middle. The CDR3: CAIRYSNQPQHF. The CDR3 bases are TGTGCCATCAGATATAGCAATCAGCCCCAGCATTTT.

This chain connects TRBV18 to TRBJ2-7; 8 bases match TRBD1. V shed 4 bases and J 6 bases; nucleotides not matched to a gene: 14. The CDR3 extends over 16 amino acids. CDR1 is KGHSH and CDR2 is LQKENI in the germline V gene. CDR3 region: CASSLGQASLDGEQYF. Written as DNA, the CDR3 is TGTGCCAGCTCACTGGGACAGGCTTCTCTCGATGGCGAGCAGTACTTC.

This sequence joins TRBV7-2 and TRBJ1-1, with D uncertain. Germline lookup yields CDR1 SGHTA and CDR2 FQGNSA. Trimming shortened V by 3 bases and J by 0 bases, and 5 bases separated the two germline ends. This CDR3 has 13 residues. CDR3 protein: CASSLEMNTEAFF. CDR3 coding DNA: TGTGCCAGCAGCTTGGAGATGAACACTGAAGCTTTCTTT.

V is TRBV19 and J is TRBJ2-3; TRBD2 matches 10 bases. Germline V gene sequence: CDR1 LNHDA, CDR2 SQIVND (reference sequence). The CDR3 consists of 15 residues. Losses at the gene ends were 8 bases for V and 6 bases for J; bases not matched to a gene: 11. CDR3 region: CASVQGAGGPDTQYF. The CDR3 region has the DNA TGTGCCAGTGTTCAGGGAGCGGGAGGGCCGGATACGCAGTATTTT.

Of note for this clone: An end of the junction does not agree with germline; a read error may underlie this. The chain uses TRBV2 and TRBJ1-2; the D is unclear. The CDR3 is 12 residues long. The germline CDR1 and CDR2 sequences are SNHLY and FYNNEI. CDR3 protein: CASIERDYGYTF. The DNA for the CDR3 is TGTGCCAGCATTGAACGCGACTATGGCTACACCTTC. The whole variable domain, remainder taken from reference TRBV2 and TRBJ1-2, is EPEVTQTPSHQVTQMGQEVILRCVPISNHLYFYWYRQILGQKVEFLVSFYNNEISEKSEIFDDQFSVERPDGSNFTLKIRSTKLEDSAMYFCASIERDYGYTFGSGTRLTVV.

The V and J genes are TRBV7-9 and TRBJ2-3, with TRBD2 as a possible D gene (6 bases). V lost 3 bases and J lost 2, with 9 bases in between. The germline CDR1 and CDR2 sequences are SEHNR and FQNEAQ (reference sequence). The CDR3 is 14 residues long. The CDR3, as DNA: TGTGCCAGCAGCTTTAGCGGTTACACAGATACGCAGTATTTT. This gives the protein CASSFSGYTDTQYF.

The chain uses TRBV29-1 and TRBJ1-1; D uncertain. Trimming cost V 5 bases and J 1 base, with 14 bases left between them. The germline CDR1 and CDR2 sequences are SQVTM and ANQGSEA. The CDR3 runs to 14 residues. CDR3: CSVSRGSPNTEAFF. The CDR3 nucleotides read TGCAGCGTTTCCCGGGGTTCCCCGAACACTGAAGCTTTCTTT.

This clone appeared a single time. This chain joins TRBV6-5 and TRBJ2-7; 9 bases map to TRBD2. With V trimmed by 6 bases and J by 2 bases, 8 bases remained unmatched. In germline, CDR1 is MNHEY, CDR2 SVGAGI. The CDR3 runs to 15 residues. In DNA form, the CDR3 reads TGTGCCAGCAGCCTACCGCGACTAGCGGCCTACGAGCAGTACTTC. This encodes CASSLPRLAAYEQYF.